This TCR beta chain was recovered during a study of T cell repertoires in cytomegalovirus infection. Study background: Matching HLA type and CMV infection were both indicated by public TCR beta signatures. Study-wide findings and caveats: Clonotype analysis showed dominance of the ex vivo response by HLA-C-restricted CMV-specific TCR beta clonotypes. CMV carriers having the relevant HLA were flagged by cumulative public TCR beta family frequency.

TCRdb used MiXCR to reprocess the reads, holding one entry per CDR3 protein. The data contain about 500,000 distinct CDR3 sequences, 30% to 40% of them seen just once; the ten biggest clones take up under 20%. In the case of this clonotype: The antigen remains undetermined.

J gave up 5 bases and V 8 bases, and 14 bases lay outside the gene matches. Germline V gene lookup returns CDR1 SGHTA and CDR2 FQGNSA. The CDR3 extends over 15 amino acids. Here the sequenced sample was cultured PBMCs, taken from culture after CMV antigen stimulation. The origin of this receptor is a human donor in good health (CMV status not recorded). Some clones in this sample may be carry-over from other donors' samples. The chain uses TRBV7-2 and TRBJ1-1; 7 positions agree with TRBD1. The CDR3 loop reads CASLRRQGVDTEAFF. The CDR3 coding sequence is TGTGCCAGCCTGAGACGACAGGGTGTGGATACTGAAGCTTTCTTT.